This T cell receptor beta chain was identified during a study of blood T cell repertoires in COVID-19. Turning to the study itself: T cells, B-cell-depleted T cells, or PBMCs supplied cDNA or gDNA.

V was cut by 2 bases and J by 5 bases, with 10 bases left in between. CDR1 and CDR2 from the germline V gene are SGHDT and YYEEEE. The CDR3 totals 13 residues. In the source study's methods: Counts of nucleated cells, estimated from reference gene primer amplification, were obtained. The data were produced by immunoSEQ multiplex PCR, yet TCRdb's version contains in-frame clones alone and is incomplete. The V and J calls and clone size were taken over from that table, and D and trimming were inferred from the DNA. The table has about 290,000 clones, roughly 86% seen once. Those enrolled in Seattle joined during active infection and were followed longitudinally afterward.

The clonotype was recovered from a woman younger than 45 with COVID-19, enrolled during active disease. J is TRBJ1-1 and V is TRBV5-6; D is unresolved. Sequencing was performed on peripheral blood. The chain's CDR3 is CASSFSLRTEAFF. The DNA for the CDR3 is TGTGCCAGCAGCTTCAGCTTGAGGACTGAAGCTTTCTTT.